This T cell receptor (beta chain) is from a study of blood T cell repertoires in COVID-19. Germline V lookup: CDR1 SEHNR, CDR2 FQNEAQ (reference sequence). CDR3 length: 14 residues. V lost 3 bases and J lost 5, with 13 bases in between. Authors' processing steps: Cell counts per sample came from amplifying reference gene primers. Method: immunoSEQ multiplex PCR; TCRdb's copy keeps in-frame clones and lacks some. D and trimming were read from the DNA, whereas the V and J calls and clone size are those reported in that table. The table records about 220,000 clones, around 82% of them present only once. The TCR originated in a woman in her twenties or thirties who had recovered from COVID-19. The chain recombines TRBV7-9 with TRBJ1-2, with D possibly matching TRBD1 (6 bases). The sequenced sample consisted of peripheral blood. CDR3 bases: TGTGCCAGCAGCTTCGGACAGCCTCTGTATGGCTACACCTTC. This codes for CASSFGQPLYGYTF.